A selection of T cell receptor beta chains follows, all from one sample in a study of shared clonotypes between healthy human individuals. Produced via immunoSEQ multiplex PCR; TCRdb's table is partial and in-frame only. Here the sample spans a few million clones, just over 90% being singletons. The source material was naive CD8+ T cells from PBMCs. These receptors were collected from a man aged 18 to 30 in good health. Some clones in this sample may be carry-over from other donors' samples. CDR3s include the opening cysteine and the closing phenylalanine or tryptophan. Fields, in order: CDR3 protein, CDR3 DNA, D gene, clone size, V gene, J gene. The D gene is left open where the match is weak. A clone size is listed for some rows: how often the clone was seen (once, few, many), or a class if it is expanded.

CDR3: CSVWDGSKLNTIYF
DNA: TGCAGCGTCTGGGACGGATCCAAACTCAACACCATATATTTT
D: -
size: -
V: TRBV29-1
J: TRBJ1-3

CDR3: CASSISRASRYNEQFF
DNA: TGTGCCAGTAGTATCTCTCGGGCTAGCCGATACAATGAGCAGTTCTTC
D: -
size: -
V: TRBV19
J: TRBJ2-1

CDR3: CASTGAGAYEQYF
DNA: TGTGCCAGCACTGGGGCAGGGGCCTACGAGCAGTACTTC
D: -
size: -
V: TRBV28
J: TRBJ2-7

CDR3: CASSAPGQGVAYEQYF
DNA: TGTGCCAGCAGCGCGCCTGGGCAGGGGGTGGCCTACGAGCAGTACTTC
D: TRBD1
size: -
V: TRBV7-8
J: TRBJ2-7

CDR3: CASSLHTNQPQHF
DNA: TGTGCCAGCAGCCTGCACACCAATCAGCCCCAGCATTTT
D: -
size: once
V: TRBV6-5
J: TRBJ1-5

CDR3: CASSQETSVTYEQYF
DNA: TGTGCCAGCAGCCAAGAGACTAGCGTAACCTACGAGCAGTACTTC
D: TRBD2
size: -
V: TRBV4-2
J: TRBJ2-7

CDR3: CASSPQRGNQPQHF
DNA: TGTGCCAGCAGCCCCCAGAGAGGCAATCAGCCCCAGCATTTT
D: -
size: -
V: TRBV7-8
J: TRBJ1-5

CDR3: CAVAGGLNTEAFF
DNA: TGTGCCGTTGCGGGGGGCTTGAACACTGAAGCTTTCTTT
D: -
size: -
V: TRBV2
J: TRBJ1-1

CDR3: CASSLVAGNEQFF
DNA: TGTGCCAGCAGCTTAGTAGCGGGGAATGAGCAGTTCTTC
D: TRBD2
size: once
V: TRBV13
J: TRBJ2-1

CDR3: CASSYSRDGTEAFF
DNA: TGTGCCAGCAGTTACTCGCGTGACGGGACTGAAGCTTTCTTT
D: -
size: -
V: TRBV6-5
J: TRBJ1-1

CDR3: CASSLRGQGLIYEQFF
DNA: TGTGCCAGCAGTTTGCGCGGACAGGGTTTAATATATGAGCAGTTCTTC
D: TRBD1
size: -
V: TRBV28
J: TRBJ2-1